These 10 T cell receptor beta chains were all obtained from the same sample, sequenced in a study of cytomegalovirus exposure and HLA in healthy donors. PCR employed 60 Vbeta and 13 Jbeta primers. Measured with immunoSEQ multiplex PCR; TCRdb has only the in-frame clones, and not every one. The sample records approximately 190,000 clones, approximately 80% being singletons. The sequencing input was PBMCs. These receptors came from a boy aged 2 to 9 in good health and CMV-seronegative.

Details on this clone: The sample contains more than one DNA sequence encoding this CDR3. The rearrangement uses TRBV6-5 and TRBJ2-7, with 9 bases aligning to TRBD1. CDR3 length: 15 amino acids. V shed 0 bases and J 4 bases; nucleotides not matched to a gene: 4. Per germline, CDR1 MNHEY and CDR2 SVGAGI. The CDR3 coding sequence is TGTGCCAGCAGTTACTCAGGGACAGGGTCGTACGAGCAGTACTTC. Protein product: CASSYSGTGSYEQYF.

This chain links TRBV9 with TRBJ1-2, with a possible D match to TRBD1 (6 bases). CDR3 length equals 14 residues. Germline assignment: CDR1 SGDLS and CDR2 YYNGEE. V was pared by 7 bases and J by 3 bases, with 16 bases between. The CDR3 protein is CASWEKTGHYGYTF. The CDR3 region has the DNA TGTGCCAGCTGGGAGAAAACAGGGCACTATGGCTACACCTTC.

This chain connects TRBV5-1 to TRBJ2-3; D unclear. Germline V gene lookup returns CDR1 SGHRS and CDR2 YFSETQ. The CDR3 is 14 amino acids. Deletions cut 0 bases from V and 6 bases from J, with 11 bases between. The CDR3 coding sequence is TGCGCCAGCAGCTTGGCTAGGCCGAAGGATACGCAGTATTTT. Translating it yields CASSLARPKDTQYF.

In nucleotides, the CDR3 is TGTGCCAGCAGCCGCGGCAGCGGGGGCCAGGGAGATACGCAGTATTTT. Protein sequence: CASSRGSGGQGDTQYF. The V call is TRBV4-2, the J call TRBJ2-3; 8 nucleotides match TRBD2. Looked up from germline, CDR1 is LGHNA and CDR2 is YNFKEQ. V lost 4 bases, J lost 5 bases, and 11 bases stayed unmatched. The CDR3 is 16 residues long.

V and J are TRBV11-2 and TRBJ1-1; D is perhaps TRBD1 (5 bases). The germline V gene has CDR1 SGHAT and CDR2 FQNNGV. V lost 0 bases, J lost 10 bases, and 15 bases lay in between. This CDR3 has 14 amino acids. DNA of the CDR3: TGTGCCAGCAGCTTAGACCGGGTTAGGGGTGCAGCTTTCTTT. It specifies CASSLDRVRGAAFF. Looking up the rest from reference TRBV11-2 and TRBJ1-1 gives the full variable domain: EAGVAQSPRYKIIEKRQSVAFWCNPISGHATLYWYQQILGQGPKLLIQFQNNGVVDDSQLPKDRFSAERLKGVDSTLKIQPAKLEDSAVYLCASSLDRVRGAAFFGQGTRLTVV.

The chain recombines TRBV5-6 with TRBJ2-5, with no clear D. The end of the DNA is better explained by TRBJ2-7, so the J call may be wrong. The CDR3 loop spans 14 amino acids. Germline CDR1 SGHDT, CDR2 YYEEEE. The CDR3 nucleotides are TGTGCCAGCAGCCTGGGCCCAAAGGAGTCCGAGCAGTACTTC. It is translated as CASSLGPKESEQYF.

This clone has a handful of counts. The chain recombines TRBV15 with TRBJ2-5; 10 positions match TRBD2. CDR1 is LNHNV and CDR2 is YYDKDF in the germline V gene (reference sequence). With V trimmed by 0 bases and J by 5 bases, 9 bases remained unmatched. This CDR3 has 17 residues. CDR3: CATSRDVASGGQETQYF. The CDR3 DNA is TGTGCCACCAGCAGAGATGTGGCTAGCGGGGGTCAGGAGACCCAGTACTTC.

This clone appeared a single time. The chain combines TRBV7-8 with TRBJ2-7; a weak D match, TRBD1 (6 bases). CDR3 size: 16 residues. Germline V gene sequence: CDR1 SGHVS, CDR2 FQNEAQ. V lost 4 bases to trimming and J lost 6 bases, with 22 bases between them. CDR3 residues: CASSSTPQGPPSEQYF. The CDR3 DNA reads as TGTGCCAGCAGCTCAACCCCCCAGGGGCCTCCCAGCGAGCAGTACTTC.

J is TRBJ1-4 and V is TRBV29-1; TRBD1 matches at 8 bases. The CDR3 is made up of 14 amino acids. CDR1 SQVTM and CDR2 ANQGSEA come from the germline V gene. The ends lost 7 bases at V and 6 bases at J; junction bases unmatched: 10. CDR3 bases: TGCAGCGCTGGGAGGACAGGGCCGGATGAAAAACTGTTTTTT. Protein sequence: CSAGRTGPDEKLFF.

The CDR3 nucleotides are TGTGCCAGCAGTGGGACAGAAGGAAACACCATATATTTT. Translating it yields CASSGTEGNTIYF. The V call is TRBV2, the J call TRBJ1-3; the D gene is possibly TRBD1 (6 bases). This CDR3 is 13 amino acids long. The V end was cut by 4 bases, the J end by 4 bases, with 8 bases between. CDR1 SNHLY and CDR2 FYNNEI come from the germline V gene.